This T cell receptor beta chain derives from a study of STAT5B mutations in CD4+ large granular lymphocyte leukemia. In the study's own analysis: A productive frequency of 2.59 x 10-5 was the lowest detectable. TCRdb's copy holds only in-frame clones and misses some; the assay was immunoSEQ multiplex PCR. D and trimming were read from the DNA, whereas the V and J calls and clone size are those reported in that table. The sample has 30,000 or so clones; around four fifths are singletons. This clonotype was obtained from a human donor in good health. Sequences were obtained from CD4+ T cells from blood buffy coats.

The CDR3 sequence is CASSLAKTGGHQETQYF. The CDR3 DNA sequence: TGCGCCAGCAGCTTGGCTAAAACTGGTGGACATCAAGAGACCCAGTACTTC. V is TRBV5-1 and J is TRBJ2-5; possible D gene TRBD1, 5 bases. Germline V gives CDR1 SGHRS, CDR2 YFSETQ. The V and J ends lost 0 bases and 2 bases respectively, with 17 bases between them. CDR3 size: 17 residues.